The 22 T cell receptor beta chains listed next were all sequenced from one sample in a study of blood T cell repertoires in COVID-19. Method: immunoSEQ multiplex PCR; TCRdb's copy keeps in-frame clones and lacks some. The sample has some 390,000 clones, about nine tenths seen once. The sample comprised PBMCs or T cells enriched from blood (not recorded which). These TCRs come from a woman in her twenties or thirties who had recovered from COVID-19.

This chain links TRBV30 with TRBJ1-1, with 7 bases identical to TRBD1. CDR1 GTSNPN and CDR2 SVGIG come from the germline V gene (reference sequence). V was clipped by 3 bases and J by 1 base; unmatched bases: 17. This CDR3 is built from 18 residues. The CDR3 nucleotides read TGTGCCTGGAGAAGAATCTTAGGACAGGTAGTTCCGAACACTGAAGCTTTCTTT. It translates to CAWRRILGQVVPNTEAFF.

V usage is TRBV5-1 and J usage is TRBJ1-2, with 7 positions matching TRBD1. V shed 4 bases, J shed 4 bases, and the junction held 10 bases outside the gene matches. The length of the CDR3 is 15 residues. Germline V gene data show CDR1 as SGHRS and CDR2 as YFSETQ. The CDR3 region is CASSPQGGSSYGYTF. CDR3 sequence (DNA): TGCGCCAGCAGCCCCCAGGGGGGATCGAGCTATGGCTACACCTTC.

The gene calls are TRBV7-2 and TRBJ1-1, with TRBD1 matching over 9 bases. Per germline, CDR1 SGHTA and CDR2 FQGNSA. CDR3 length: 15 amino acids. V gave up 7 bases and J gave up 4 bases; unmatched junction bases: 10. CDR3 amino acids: CASTVLQGATTEAFF. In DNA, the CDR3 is TGTGCCAGCACCGTCCTACAGGGGGCTACCACTGAAGCTTTCTTT.

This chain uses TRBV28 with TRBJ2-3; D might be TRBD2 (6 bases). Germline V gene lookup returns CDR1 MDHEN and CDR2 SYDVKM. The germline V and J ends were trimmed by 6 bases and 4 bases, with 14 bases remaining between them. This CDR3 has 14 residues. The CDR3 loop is CASSVAVRADTQYF. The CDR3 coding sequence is TGTGCCAGCAGCGTAGCGGTTCGGGCAGATACGCAGTATTTT.

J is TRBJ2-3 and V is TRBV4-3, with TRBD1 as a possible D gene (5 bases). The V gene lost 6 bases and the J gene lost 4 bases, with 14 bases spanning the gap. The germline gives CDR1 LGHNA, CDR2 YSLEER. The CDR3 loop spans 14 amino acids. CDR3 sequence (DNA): TGCGCCAGCAGTTCACAGGTTCGAGCAGATACGCAGTATTTT. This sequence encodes CASSSQVRADTQYF.

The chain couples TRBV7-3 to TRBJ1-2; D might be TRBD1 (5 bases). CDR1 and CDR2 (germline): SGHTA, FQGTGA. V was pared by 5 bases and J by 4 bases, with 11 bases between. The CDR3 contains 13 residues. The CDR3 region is CASSARTGYGYTF. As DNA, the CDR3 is TGTGCCAGCAGCGCACGAACAGGCTATGGCTACACCTTC.

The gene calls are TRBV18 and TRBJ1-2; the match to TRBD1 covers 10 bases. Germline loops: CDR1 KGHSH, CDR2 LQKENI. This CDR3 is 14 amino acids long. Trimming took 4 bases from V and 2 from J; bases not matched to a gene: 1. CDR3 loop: CASSRDRGNYGYTF. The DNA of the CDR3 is TGTGCCAGCTCACGGGACAGGGGAAACTATGGCTACACCTTC.

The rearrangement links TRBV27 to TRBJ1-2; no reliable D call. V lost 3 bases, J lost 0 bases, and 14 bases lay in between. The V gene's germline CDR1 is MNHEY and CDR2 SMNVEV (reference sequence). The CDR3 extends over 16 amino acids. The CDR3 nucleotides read TGTGCCAGCAGTTTCCTTCCCCTTGGCTCTAACTATGGCTACACCTTC. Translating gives CASSFLPLGSNYGYTF.

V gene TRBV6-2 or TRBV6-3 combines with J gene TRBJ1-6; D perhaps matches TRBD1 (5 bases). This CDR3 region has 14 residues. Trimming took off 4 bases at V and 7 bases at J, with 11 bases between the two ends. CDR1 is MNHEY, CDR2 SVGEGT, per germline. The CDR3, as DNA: TGTGCCAGCAGTTTCAGGGTGAACAATTCACCCCTCCACTTT. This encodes CASSFRVNNSPLHF.

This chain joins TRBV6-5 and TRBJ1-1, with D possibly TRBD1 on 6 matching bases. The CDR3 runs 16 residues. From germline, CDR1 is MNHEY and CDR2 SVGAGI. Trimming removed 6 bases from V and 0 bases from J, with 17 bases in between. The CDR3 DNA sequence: TGTGCCAGCAGCTACCTAGGGGGGGCGGTGAACACTGAAGCTTTCTTT. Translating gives CASSYLGGAVNTEAFF.

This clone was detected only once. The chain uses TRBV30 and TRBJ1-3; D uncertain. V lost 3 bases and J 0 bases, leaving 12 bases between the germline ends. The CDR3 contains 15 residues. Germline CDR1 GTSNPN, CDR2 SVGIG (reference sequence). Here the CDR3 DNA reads TGTGCCTGGAGCCTAACTACCGACTCTGGAAACACCATATATTTT. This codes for CAWSLTTDSGNTIYF. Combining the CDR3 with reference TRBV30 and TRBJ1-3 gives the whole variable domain SQTIHQWPATLVQPVGSPLSLECTVEGTSNPNLYWYRQAAGRGLQLLFYSVGIGQISSEVPQNLSASRPQDRQFILSSKKLLLSDSGFYLCAWSLTTDSGNTIYFGEGSWLTVV.

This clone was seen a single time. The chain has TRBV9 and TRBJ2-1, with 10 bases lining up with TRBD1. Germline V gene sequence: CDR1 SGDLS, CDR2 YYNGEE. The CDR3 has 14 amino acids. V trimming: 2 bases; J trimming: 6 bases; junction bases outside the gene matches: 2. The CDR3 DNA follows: TGTGCCAGCAGCGTTAGACAGGGGGCCAATGAGCAGTTCTTC. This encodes CASSVRQGANEQFF.

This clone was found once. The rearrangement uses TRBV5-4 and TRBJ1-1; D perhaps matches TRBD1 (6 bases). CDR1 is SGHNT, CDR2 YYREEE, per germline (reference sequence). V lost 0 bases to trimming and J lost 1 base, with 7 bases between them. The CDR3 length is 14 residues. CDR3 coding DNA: TGTGCCAGCAGCTTGGTACAGGGGAACACTGAAGCTTTCTTT. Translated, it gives CASSLVQGNTEAFF.

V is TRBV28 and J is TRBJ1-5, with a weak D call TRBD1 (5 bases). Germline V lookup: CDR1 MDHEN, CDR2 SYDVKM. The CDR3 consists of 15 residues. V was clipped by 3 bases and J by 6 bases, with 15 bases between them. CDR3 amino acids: CASSFTTSGGQPQHF. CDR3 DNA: TGTGCCAGCAGTTTTACAACATCGGGGGGTCAGCCCCAGCATTTT.

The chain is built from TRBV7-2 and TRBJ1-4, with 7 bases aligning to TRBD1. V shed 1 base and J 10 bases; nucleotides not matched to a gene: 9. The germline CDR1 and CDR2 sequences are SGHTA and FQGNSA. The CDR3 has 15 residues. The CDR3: CASSLGWGDRVKLFF. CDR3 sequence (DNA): TGTGCCAGCAGCTTAGGGTGGGGAGACAGGGTAAAACTGTTTTTT.

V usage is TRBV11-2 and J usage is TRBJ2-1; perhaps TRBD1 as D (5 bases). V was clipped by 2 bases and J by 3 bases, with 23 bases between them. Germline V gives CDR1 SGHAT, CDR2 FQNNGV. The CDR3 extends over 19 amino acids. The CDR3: CASSLYAPFTGGLYNEQFF. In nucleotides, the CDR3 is TGTGCCAGCAGCTTATATGCGCCATTTACAGGTGGCCTCTACAATGAGCAGTTCTTC.

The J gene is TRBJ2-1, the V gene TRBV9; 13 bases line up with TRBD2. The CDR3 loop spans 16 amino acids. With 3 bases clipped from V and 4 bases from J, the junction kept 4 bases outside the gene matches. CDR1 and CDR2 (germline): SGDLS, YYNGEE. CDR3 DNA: TGTGCCAGCAGCGGAACTAGCGGGAGGGAGTACAATGAGCAGTTCTTC. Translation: CASSGTSGREYNEQFF.

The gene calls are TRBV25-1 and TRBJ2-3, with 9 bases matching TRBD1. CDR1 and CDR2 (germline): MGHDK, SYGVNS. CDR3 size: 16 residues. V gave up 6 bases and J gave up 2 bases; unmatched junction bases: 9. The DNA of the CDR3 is TGTGCCAGCAGACCGGGACAGGGAGATTCCACAGATACGCAGTATTTT. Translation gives CASRPGQGDSTDTQYF.

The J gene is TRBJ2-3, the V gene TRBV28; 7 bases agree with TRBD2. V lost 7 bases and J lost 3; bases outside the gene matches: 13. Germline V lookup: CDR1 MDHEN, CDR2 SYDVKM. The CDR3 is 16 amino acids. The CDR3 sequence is CASTNPGGRWTDTQYF. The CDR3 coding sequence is TGTGCCAGCACCAACCCAGGCGGGAGATGGACAGATACGCAGTATTTT.

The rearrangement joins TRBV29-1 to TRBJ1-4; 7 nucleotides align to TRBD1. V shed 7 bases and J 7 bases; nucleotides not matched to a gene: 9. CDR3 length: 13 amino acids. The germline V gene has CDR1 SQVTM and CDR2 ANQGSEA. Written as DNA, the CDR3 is TGCAGCGGGTCCACAGGGGCGGGTGAAAAACTGTTTTTT. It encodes CSGSTGAGEKLFF.

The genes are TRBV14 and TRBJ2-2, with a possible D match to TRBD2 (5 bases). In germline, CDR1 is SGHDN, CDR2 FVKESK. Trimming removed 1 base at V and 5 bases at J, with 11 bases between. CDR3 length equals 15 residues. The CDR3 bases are TGTGCCAGCAGCCAAGTGCAAGCGGAGACCGGGGAGCTGTTTTTT. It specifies CASSQVQAETGELFF.

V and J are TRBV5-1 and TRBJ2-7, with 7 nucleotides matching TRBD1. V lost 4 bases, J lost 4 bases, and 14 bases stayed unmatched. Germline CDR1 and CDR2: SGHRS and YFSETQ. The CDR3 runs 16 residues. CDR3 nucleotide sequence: TGCGCCAGCAGCCTAAAGGGACAGACTCTTATATACGAGCAGTACTTC. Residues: CASSLKGQTLIYEQYF.